This T cell receptor (beta chain) came from a study of regulatory T cells in long-lasting Graves disease. This clonotype was seen many times. Construction of the TCR beta libraries employed iRepertoire HTBI primers in conjunction with Arm-PCR of CDR3 regions. MiXCR was run by TCRdb on the multiplex PCR reads, yielding one entry per CDR3 protein. Of a few hundred thousand distinct CDR3 sequences in the sample, approximately 20% were seen once. As for time point: persistent/refractory GD, antithyroid drugs over 5 years with positive TRAb. Generation of the TCR library employed RNA extracted from PBMCs. The CDR3 extends over 14 amino acids. Germline V CDR1 and CDR2: MDHEN, SYDVKM. J gave up 8 bases and V 5 bases, and 8 bases lay outside the gene matches.

Specimen: peripheral blood mononuclear cells (PBMCs), collected when the disease was refractory, from a patient treated with antithyroid drugs. V and J are TRBV28 and TRBJ1-3; 8 nucleotides align to TRBD1. The clonotype was recovered from a female donor with Graves disease. The CDR3 is CASSGQGGGDTIYF. The CDR3 nucleotides are TGTGCCAGCAGTGGACAGGGCGGGGGTGACACCATATATTTT.